This T cell receptor (beta chain) derives from a study of early T cells in non-severe SARS-CoV-2 infection. The CDR3 runs to 14 residues. CDR1 is LNHDA, CDR2 SQIVND, per germline (reference sequence). V lost 6 bases to trimming and J lost 2 bases; unmatched junction nucleotides: 6. TCRdb redid the calling of the 5' RACE reads with MiXCR, one entry per CDR3 protein. The data show about 27,000 distinct CDR3 sequences, with less than 5% seen just once and more than 5% held by the top ten. This clonotype appeared many times. The sequence derives from an adult who was a healthcare worker with PCR-confirmed SARS-CoV-2 infection or an uninfected control (not recorded which). The chain has TRBV19 and TRBJ2-5, with 7 bases lining up with TRBD2. The specimen was whole blood. CDR3 residues: CASSPWGGQETQYF. DNA of the CDR3: TGTGCCAGTAGCCCCTGGGGGGGTCAAGAGACCCAGTACTTC.